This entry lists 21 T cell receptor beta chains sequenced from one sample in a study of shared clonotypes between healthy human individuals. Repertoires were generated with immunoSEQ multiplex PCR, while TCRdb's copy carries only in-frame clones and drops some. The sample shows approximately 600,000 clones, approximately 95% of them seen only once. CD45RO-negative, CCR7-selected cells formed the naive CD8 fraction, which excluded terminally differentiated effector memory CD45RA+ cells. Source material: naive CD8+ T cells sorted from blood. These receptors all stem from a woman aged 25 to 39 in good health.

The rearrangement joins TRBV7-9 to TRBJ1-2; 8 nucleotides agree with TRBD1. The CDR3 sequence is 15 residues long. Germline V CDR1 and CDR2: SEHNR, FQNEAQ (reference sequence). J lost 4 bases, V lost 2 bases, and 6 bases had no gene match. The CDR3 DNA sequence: TGTGCCAGCAGCTTACCGGGACAGGCGATCTATGGCTACACCTTC. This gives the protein CASSLPGQAIYGYTF. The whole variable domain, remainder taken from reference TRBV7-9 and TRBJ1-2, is DTGVSQNPRHKITKRGQNVTFRCDPISEHNRLYWYRQTLGQGPEFLTYFQNEAQLEKSRLLSDRFSAERPKGSFSTLEIQRTEQGDSAMYLCASSLPGQAIYGYTFGSGTRLTVV.

The CDR3 is CASSYGTKVEQYF. CDR3 bases: TGTGCCAGCAGTTACGGGACTAAGGTCGAGCAGTACTTC. This chain connects TRBV6-6 to TRBJ2-7; 7 nucleotides line up with TRBD2. The length of the CDR3 is 13 residues. Germline V gene data show CDR1 as MNHNY and CDR2 as SVGAGI (reference sequence). Trimming cost V 2 bases and J 6 bases; bases outside gene matches: 4.

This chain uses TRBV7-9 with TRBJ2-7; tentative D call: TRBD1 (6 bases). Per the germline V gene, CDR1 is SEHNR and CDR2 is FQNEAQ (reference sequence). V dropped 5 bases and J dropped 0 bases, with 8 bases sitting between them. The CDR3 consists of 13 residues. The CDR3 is CASSQDSSYEQYF. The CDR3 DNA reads TGTGCCAGCAGCCAGGACAGCTCCTACGAGCAGTACTTC.

The CDR3 nucleotides are TGTGCCAGCATTCCGACAGGGGGCACCTCGTCCTACGAGCAGTACTTC. Translated, it gives CASIPTGGTSSYEQYF. The rearrangement links TRBV27 to TRBJ2-7, with 10 bases that match TRBD1. This CDR3 has 16 amino acids. Trimming removed 7 bases from V and 1 base from J; junction bases left unmatched: 10. Germline-derived CDR1 and CDR2 are MNHEY and SMNVEV (reference sequence).

The CDR3 loop is CASSYSEGVGFFF. In nucleotides, the CDR3 is TGTGCCAGCAGTTACTCCGAGGGGGTTGGGTTTTTCTTT. The V call is TRBV6-5, the J call TRBJ1-1, with D possibly matching TRBD1 (6 bases). The CDR3 is made up of 13 amino acids. Germline V gene lookup returns CDR1 MNHEY and CDR2 SVGAGI. V was trimmed by 0 bases and J by 13 bases, leaving 15 bases between them.

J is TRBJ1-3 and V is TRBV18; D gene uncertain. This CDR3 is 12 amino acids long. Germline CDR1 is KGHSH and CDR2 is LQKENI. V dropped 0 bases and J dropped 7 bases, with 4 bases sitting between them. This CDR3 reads CASSPPWNTIYF. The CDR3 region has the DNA TGTGCCAGCTCACCACCGTGGAACACCATATATTTT.

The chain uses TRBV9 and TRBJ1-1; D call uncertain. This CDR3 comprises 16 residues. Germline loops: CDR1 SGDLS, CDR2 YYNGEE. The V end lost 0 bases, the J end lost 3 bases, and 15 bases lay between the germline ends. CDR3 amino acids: CASSVEEQSRDTEAFF. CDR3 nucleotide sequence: TGTGCCAGCAGCGTAGAAGAGCAATCTAGGGACACTGAAGCTTTCTTT. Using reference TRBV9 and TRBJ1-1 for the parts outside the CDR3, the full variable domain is DSGVTQTPKHLITATGQRVTLRCSPRSGDLSVYWYQQSLDQGLQFLIQYYNGEERAKGNILERFSAQQFPDLHSELNLSSLELGDSALYFCASSVEEQSRDTEAFFGQGTRLTVV.

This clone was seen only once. The CDR3 loop is CASSPPDSPYEQYF. The CDR3 DNA follows: TGTGCCAGTAGTCCCCCCGACAGCCCTTACGAGCAGTACTTC. The rearrangement uses TRBV19 and TRBJ2-7; TRBD1 might be the D (5 bases). V lost 5 bases and J lost 4, with 15 bases in between. Germline values: CDR1 LNHDA, CDR2 SQIVND (reference sequence). The CDR3 runs to 14 residues.

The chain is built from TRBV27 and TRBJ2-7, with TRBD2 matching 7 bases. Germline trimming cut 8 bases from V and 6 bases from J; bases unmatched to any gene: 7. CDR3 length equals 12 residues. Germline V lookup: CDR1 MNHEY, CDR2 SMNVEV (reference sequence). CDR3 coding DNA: TGTGCCAGCCGAACGGGAGGAATCGAGCAGTACTTC. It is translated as CASRTGGIEQYF.

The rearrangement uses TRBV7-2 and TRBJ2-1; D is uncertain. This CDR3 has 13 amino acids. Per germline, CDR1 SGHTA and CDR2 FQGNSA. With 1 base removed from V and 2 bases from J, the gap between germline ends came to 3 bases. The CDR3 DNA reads TGTGCCAGCAGCTTAGTCCCCTACAATGAGCAGTTCTTC. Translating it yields CASSLVPYNEQFF.

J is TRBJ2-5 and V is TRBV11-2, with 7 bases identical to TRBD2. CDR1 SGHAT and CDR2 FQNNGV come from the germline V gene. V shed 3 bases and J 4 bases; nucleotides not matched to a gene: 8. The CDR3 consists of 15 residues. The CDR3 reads CASSFWEGRRETQYF. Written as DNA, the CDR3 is TGTGCCAGCAGCTTCTGGGAGGGGAGGCGAGAGACCCAGTACTTC.

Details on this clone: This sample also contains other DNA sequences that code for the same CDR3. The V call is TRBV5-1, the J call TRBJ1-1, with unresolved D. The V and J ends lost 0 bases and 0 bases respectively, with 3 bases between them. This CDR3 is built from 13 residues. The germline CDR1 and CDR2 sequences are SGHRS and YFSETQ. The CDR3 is CASSLALNTEAFF. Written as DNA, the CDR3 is TGCGCCAGCAGCTTGGCCTTGAACACTGAAGCTTTCTTT.

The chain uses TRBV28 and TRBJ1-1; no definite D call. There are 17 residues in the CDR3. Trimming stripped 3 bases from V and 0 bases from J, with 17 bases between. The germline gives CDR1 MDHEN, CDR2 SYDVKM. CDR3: CASSFPPRRQLNTEAFF. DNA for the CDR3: TGTGCCAGCAGTTTCCCGCCTAGACGGCAGCTGAACACTGAAGCTTTCTTT. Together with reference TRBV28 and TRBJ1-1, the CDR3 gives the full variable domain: DVKVTQSSRYLVKRTGEKVFLECVQDMDHENMFWYRQDPGLGLRLIYFSYDVKMKEKGDIPEGYSVSREKKERFSLILESASTNQTSMYLCASSFPPRRQLNTEAFFGQGTRLTVV.

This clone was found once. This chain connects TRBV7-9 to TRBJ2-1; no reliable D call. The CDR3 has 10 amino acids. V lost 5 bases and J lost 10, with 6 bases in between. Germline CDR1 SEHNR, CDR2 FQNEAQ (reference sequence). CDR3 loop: CASSLKEQFF. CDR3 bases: TGTGCCAGCAGCCTAAAAGAGCAGTTCTTC.

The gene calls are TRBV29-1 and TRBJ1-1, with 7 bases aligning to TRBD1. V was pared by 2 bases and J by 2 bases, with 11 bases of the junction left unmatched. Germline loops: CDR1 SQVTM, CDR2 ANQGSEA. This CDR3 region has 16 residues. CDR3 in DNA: TGCAGCGTTGAACTGCCGACAGGGAAAAGCAACACTGAAGCTTTCTTT. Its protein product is CSVELPTGKSNTEAFF.

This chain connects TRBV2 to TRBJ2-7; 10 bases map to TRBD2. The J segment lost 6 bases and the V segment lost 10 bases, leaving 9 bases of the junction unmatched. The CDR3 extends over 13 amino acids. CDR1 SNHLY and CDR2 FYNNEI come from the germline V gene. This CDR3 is CAIHSGRAPEQYF. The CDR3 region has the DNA TGTGCCATCCACAGCGGGAGGGCCCCCGAGCAGTACTTC.

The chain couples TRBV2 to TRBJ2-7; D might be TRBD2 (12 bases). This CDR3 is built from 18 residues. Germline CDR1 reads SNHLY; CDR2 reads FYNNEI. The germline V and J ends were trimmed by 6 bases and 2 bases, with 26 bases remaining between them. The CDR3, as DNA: TGTGCCAGCAGGATCGGGACAGGGGGACTAGCGGGCCCCTACGAGCAGTACTTC. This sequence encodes CASRIGTGGLAGPYEQYF. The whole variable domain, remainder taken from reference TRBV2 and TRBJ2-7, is EPEVTQTPSHQVTQMGQEVILRCVPISNHLYFYWYRQILGQKVEFLVSFYNNEISEKSEIFDDQFSVERPDGSNFTLKIRSTKLEDSAMYFCASRIGTGGLAGPYEQYFGPGTRLTVT.

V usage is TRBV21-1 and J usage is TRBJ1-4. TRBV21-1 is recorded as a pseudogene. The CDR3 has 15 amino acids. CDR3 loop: CASSNSGEANEKLFF. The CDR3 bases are TGTGCCAGCAGCAATTCGGGGGAGGCTAATGAAAAACTGTTTTTT.

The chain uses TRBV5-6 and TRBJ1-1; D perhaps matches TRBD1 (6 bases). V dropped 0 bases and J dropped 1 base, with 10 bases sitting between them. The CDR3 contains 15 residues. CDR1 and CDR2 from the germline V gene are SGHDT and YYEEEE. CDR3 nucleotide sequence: TGTGCCAGCAGCTTGGGGGTGACAGGGAACACTGAAGCTTTCTTT. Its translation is CASSLGVTGNTEAFF.

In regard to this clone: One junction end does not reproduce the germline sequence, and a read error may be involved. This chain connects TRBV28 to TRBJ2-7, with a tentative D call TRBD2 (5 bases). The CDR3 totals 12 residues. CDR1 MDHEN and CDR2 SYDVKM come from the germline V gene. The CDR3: CGSSYGNYEQYF. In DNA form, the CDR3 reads TGTGGCAGCAGTTACGGGAACTACGAGCAGTACTTC.

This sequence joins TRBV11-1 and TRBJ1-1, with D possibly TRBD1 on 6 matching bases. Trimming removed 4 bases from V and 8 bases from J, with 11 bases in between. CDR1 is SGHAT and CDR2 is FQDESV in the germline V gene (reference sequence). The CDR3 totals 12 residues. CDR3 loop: CASSYPGQEAFF. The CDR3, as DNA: TGTGCCAGCAGCTACCCCGGACAGGAAGCTTTCTTT.